The rows below give T cell receptor beta chains drawn from one sample of a study of blood T cell repertoires in COVID-19. The repertoire was sequenced with immunoSEQ multiplex PCR; TCRdb's copy has only in-frame clones and lacks some. The sample carries under 200,000 clones, roughly 85% recorded once. The sample was peripheral blood. The receptor source for this set is a woman in her forties or fifties with COVID-19, enrolled during active disease. Each CDR3 is given with its conserved first and last residue. D genes are given only for firm matches. Size values are once, few and many counts, or a class for expanded clones, and some rows have none.

abundance	d_gene	v_gene	j_gene	len	CDR3aa	CDR3nt
-	-	TRBV28	TRBJ1-2	13	CASCTARNYGYTF	TGTGCCAGCTGTACAGCCAGAAACTATGGCTACACCTTC
-	-	TRBV7-9	TRBJ2-4	15	CASSEEEGTKNIQYF	TGTGCCAGCAGCGAAGAGGAGGGGACTAAAAACATTCAGTACTTC
-	-	TRBV3-1/TRBV3-2	TRBJ2-7	15	CASRPYGGSSYEQYF	TGTGCCAGCAGGCCCTATGGGGGCAGCTCCTACGAGCAGTACTTC
once	-	TRBV6-5	TRBJ1-4	14	CATASGRGNEKLFF	TGTGCCACGGCGTCGGGCAGGGGTAATGAAAAACTGTTTTTT
-	-	TRBV3-1/TRBV3-2	TRBJ1-6	17	CASSHKDRGSYNSPLHF	TGTGCCAGCAGCCACAAGGACCGAGGGTCGTATAATTCACCCCTCCACTTT
-	TRBD2	TRBV28	TRBJ2-5	15	CATRPGTGGLETQYF	TGTGCCACCCGACCGGGAACGGGGGGGTTGGAGACCCAGTACTTC
-	TRBD2	TRBV18	TRBJ2-1	20	CASSRGGSAELAGDNNEQFF	TGTGCCAGCTCACGCGGGGGATCCGCCGAACTAGCGGGGGACAACAATGAGCAGTTCTTC
once	-	TRBV27	TRBJ2-7	14	CASSLRQVSYEQYF	TGTGCCAGCAGTTTACGACAGGTCTCCTACGAGCAGTACTTC
-	-	TRBV3-1/TRBV3-2	TRBJ1-2	17	CASSQDLKEAFNYGYTF	TGTGCCAGCAGCCAAGATCTCAAGGAGGCGTTTAACTATGGCTACACCTTC
-	TRBD1	TRBV4-3	TRBJ1-6	16	CASSRTTGDYNSPLHF	TGCGCCAGCAGCCGAACTACAGGGGATTATAATTCACCCCTCCACTTT
few	-	TRBV6-4	TRBJ1-3	16	CASSDSGAHSGNTIYF	TGTGCCAGCAGTGACTCAGGGGCGCACTCTGGAAACACCATATATTTT
-	TRBD2	TRBV3-1/TRBV3-2	TRBJ2-7	15	CASSQVASGVYEQYF	TGTGCCAGCAGCCAAGTTGCTAGCGGGGTCTACGAGCAGTACTTC
-	-	TRBV7-3	TRBJ2-1	14	CASSLNGYRGEQFF	TGTGCCAGCAGCTTAAACGGCTACCGCGGGGAGCAGTTCTTC
-	-	TRBV27	TRBJ1-2	15	CASSSYREGNYGYTF	TGTGCCAGCAGTTCCTACCGGGAGGGTAACTATGGCTACACCTTC
-	-	TRBV2	TRBJ1-1	13	CASRGSLNTEAFF	TGTGCCAGCAGAGGGAGTCTGAACACTGAAGCTTTCTTT
-	-	TRBV25-1	TRBJ1-2	16	CASSPPQPGRFYGYTF	TGTGCCAGCAGTCCCCCCCAGCCAGGGAGGTTTTATGGCTACACCTTC
-	TRBD2	TRBV11-1	TRBJ2-3	15	CASRLAGGITDTQYF	TGTGCCAGCAGACTAGCGGGGGGCATCACAGATACGCAGTATTTT
once	-	TRBV6-5	TRBJ1-1	14	CASGLGWAGTEAFF	TGTGCCAGCGGGTTGGGGTGGGCGGGCACTGAAGCTTTCTTT
-	TRBD1	TRBV24-1	TRBJ2-5	15	CATSDPAQGDETQYF	TGTGCCACCAGTGACCCCGCTCAGGGGGACGAGACCCAGTACTTC
-	TRBD1	TRBV19	TRBJ1-6	15	CASTPGQGADSPLHF	TGTGCCAGTACCCCGGGACAGGGGGCCGATTCACCCCTCCACTTT
-	-	TRBV5-5	TRBJ2-7	15	CASSPSGETTYEQYF	TGTGCCAGCAGCCCGAGTGGGGAGACCACCTACGAGCAGTACTTC
-	-	TRBV6-5	TRBJ1-2	15	CASSYGLTERAGYTF	TGTGCCAGCAGTTACGGCTTGACAGAGAGAGCAGGCTACACCTTC
-	TRBD1	TRBV6-5	TRBJ2-1	12	CASSWTGGEQFF	TGTGCCAGCAGTTGGACAGGGGGTGAGCAGTTCTTC
-	TRBD2	TRBV14	TRBJ2-3	15	CASSSRTSGGPTQYF	TGTGCCAGCAGCTCCCGGACTAGCGGGGGCCCAACGCAGTATTTT
-	TRBD1	TRBV6-5	TRBJ2-1	13	CASSRRQGGEQFF	TGTGCCAGCAGCAGAAGACAGGGTGGTGAGCAGTTCTTC
-	-	TRBV28	TRBJ1-5	14	CASSSQTGYQPQHF	TGTGCCAGCAGTTCACAAACAGGGTATCAGCCCCAGCATTTT
-	-	TRBV7-9	TRBJ2-7	15	CASTMGQTISYEQYF	TGTGCCAGCACCATGGGCCAGACAATTTCCTACGAGCAGTACTTC
few	TRBD1	TRBV7-2	TRBJ1-2	16	CASSLDRGLPNYGYTF	TGTGCCAGCAGCTTAGACAGGGGCCTGCCTAACTATGGCTACACCTTC
-	-	TRBV19	TRBJ1-2	14	CASKNPYRDYGYTF	TGTGCCAGTAAGAACCCCTACAGGGACTATGGCTACACCTTC
-	-	TRBV6-5	TRBJ2-5	14	CASSQLAPEETQYF	TGTGCCAGCAGTCAACTAGCACCCGAAGAGACCCAGTACTTC
-	-	TRBV10-3	TRBJ2-7	11	CATRTDYEQYF	TGTGCCACCAGGACAGATTACGAGCAGTACTTC
-	-	TRBV19	TRBJ1-1	15	CASSIDLGVNTEAFF	TGTGCCAGTAGTATCGATTTAGGGGTGAACACTGAAGCTTTCTTT
-	-	TRBV27	TRBJ2-2	16	CASSSTGITNTGELFF	TGTGCCAGCAGTTCTACGGGAATTACGAACACCGGGGAGCTGTTTTTT
-	-	TRBV29-1	TRBJ2-3	14	CSVEPLASTDTQYF	TGCAGCGTCGAGCCTCTAGCTAGCACAGATACGCAGTATTTT
-	-	TRBV12-5	TRBJ2-7	14	CASGGTGGVYEQYF	TGTGCTAGTGGCGGAACAGGGGGGGTCTACGAGCAGTACTTC
-	-	TRBV2	TRBJ1-2	15	CASSDRVVTNYGYTF	TGTGCCAGCAGTGACAGGGTGGTGACTAACTATGGCTACACCTTC
-	-	TRBV29-1	TRBJ2-3	16	CSVELTGEASTDTQYF	TGCAGCGTTGAGCTGACAGGCGAAGCTAGCACAGATACGCAGTATTTT
-	TRBD1	TRBV6-5	TRBJ1-6	14	CASNLDRVNSPLHF	TGTGCCAGCAATCTGGACAGGGTGAATTCACCCCTCCACTTT
-	-	TRBV3-1/TRBV3-2	TRBJ2-3	15	CASSPLGGAPDTQYF	TGTGCCAGCAGCCCGCTGGGCGGGGCACCAGATACGCAGTATTTT
-	TRBD1	TRBV19	TRBJ1-2	17	CASSGQDRGPSNYGYTF	TGTGCCAGTAGTGGACAAGACAGGGGGCCTTCGAACTATGGCTACACCTTC
once	TRBD2	TRBV4-1	TRBJ2-7	15	CASSQSPGGYYEQYF	TGCGCCAGCAGCCAATCACCGGGGGGGTACTACGAGCAGTACTTC
-	-	TRBV6-2/TRBV6-3	TRBJ2-5	16	CASSDHVGNRQETQYF	TGTGCCAGCAGTGATCACGTCGGGAACCGTCAAGAGACCCAGTACTTC
-	-	TRBV5-1	TRBJ2-3	15	CASSLDGTSPDTQYF	TGCGCCAGCAGCCTCGACGGGACTTCCCCGGATACGCAGTATTTT
few	TRBD1	TRBV11-2	TRBJ1-1	14	CASSSGQGHTEAFF	TGTGCCAGCAGCTCGGGACAGGGCCACACTGAAGCTTTCTTT
few	-	TRBV7-9	TRBJ1-6	12	CASSPGASPLHF	TGTGCCAGCAGCCCGGGAGCTTCACCCCTCCACTTT
-	TRBD2	TRBV18	TRBJ2-1	16	CASSPPLAGGLNEQFF	TGTGCCAGCTCACCACCCCTAGCGGGGGGGCTTAACGAGCAATTCTTC
-	-	TRBV11-3	TRBJ2-2	11	CASSVYWELFF	TGTGCCAGCAGTGTCTATTGGGAGCTGTTTTTT
-	-	TRBV21-1	TRBJ1-2	12	CASRRQGAGYTF	TGTGCCAGCAGACGACAGGGTGCGGGCTACACCTTC
-	-	TRBV6-6	TRBJ2-3	14	CASSYPGSTDTQYF	TGTGCCAGCAGTTATCCCGGGAGCACAGATACGCAGTATTTT
-	TRBD1	TRBV3-1/TRBV3-2	TRBJ1-6	15	CASSQSLDRGLTLHF	TGTGCCAGCAGCCAAAGCCTTGACAGGGGGCTAACCCTCCACTTT
-	-	TRBV27	TRBJ1-6	15	CASSKGDRLGSPLHF	TGTGCCAGCAGCAAAGGCGACAGGTTGGGATCACCCCTCCACTTT
-	-	TRBV2	TRBJ1-1	13	CASSAGLDTEAFF	TGTGCCAGCTCGGCAGGGCTTGACACTGAAGCTTTCTTT